This TCR beta chain was obtained from a study of blood T cell repertoires in COVID-19. Germline-derived CDR1 and CDR2 are SNHLY and FYNNEI. The CDR3 consists of 13 residues. The V end lost 0 bases, the J end lost 6 bases, and 8 bases lay between the germline ends. Authors' methods: It was from reference gene primer amplification that nucleated cell counts were estimated. TCRdb keeps only in-frame clones here, not all; method: immunoSEQ multiplex PCR. From that table come the V and J calls and clone size; the DNA was used to work out D and trimming. The sample consists of 250,000 to 300,000 clones, about 76% of them appearing once.

Sequencing was carried out using peripheral blood. The chain recombines TRBV2 with TRBJ1-1; possible D gene TRBD1, 6 bases. This receptor was taken from a woman in her sixties or seventies with active or convalescent COVID-19. DNA for the CDR3: TGTGCCAGCAGTGAAGCCCGGACAGCTGAAGCTTTCTTT. Protein: CASSEARTAEAFF.